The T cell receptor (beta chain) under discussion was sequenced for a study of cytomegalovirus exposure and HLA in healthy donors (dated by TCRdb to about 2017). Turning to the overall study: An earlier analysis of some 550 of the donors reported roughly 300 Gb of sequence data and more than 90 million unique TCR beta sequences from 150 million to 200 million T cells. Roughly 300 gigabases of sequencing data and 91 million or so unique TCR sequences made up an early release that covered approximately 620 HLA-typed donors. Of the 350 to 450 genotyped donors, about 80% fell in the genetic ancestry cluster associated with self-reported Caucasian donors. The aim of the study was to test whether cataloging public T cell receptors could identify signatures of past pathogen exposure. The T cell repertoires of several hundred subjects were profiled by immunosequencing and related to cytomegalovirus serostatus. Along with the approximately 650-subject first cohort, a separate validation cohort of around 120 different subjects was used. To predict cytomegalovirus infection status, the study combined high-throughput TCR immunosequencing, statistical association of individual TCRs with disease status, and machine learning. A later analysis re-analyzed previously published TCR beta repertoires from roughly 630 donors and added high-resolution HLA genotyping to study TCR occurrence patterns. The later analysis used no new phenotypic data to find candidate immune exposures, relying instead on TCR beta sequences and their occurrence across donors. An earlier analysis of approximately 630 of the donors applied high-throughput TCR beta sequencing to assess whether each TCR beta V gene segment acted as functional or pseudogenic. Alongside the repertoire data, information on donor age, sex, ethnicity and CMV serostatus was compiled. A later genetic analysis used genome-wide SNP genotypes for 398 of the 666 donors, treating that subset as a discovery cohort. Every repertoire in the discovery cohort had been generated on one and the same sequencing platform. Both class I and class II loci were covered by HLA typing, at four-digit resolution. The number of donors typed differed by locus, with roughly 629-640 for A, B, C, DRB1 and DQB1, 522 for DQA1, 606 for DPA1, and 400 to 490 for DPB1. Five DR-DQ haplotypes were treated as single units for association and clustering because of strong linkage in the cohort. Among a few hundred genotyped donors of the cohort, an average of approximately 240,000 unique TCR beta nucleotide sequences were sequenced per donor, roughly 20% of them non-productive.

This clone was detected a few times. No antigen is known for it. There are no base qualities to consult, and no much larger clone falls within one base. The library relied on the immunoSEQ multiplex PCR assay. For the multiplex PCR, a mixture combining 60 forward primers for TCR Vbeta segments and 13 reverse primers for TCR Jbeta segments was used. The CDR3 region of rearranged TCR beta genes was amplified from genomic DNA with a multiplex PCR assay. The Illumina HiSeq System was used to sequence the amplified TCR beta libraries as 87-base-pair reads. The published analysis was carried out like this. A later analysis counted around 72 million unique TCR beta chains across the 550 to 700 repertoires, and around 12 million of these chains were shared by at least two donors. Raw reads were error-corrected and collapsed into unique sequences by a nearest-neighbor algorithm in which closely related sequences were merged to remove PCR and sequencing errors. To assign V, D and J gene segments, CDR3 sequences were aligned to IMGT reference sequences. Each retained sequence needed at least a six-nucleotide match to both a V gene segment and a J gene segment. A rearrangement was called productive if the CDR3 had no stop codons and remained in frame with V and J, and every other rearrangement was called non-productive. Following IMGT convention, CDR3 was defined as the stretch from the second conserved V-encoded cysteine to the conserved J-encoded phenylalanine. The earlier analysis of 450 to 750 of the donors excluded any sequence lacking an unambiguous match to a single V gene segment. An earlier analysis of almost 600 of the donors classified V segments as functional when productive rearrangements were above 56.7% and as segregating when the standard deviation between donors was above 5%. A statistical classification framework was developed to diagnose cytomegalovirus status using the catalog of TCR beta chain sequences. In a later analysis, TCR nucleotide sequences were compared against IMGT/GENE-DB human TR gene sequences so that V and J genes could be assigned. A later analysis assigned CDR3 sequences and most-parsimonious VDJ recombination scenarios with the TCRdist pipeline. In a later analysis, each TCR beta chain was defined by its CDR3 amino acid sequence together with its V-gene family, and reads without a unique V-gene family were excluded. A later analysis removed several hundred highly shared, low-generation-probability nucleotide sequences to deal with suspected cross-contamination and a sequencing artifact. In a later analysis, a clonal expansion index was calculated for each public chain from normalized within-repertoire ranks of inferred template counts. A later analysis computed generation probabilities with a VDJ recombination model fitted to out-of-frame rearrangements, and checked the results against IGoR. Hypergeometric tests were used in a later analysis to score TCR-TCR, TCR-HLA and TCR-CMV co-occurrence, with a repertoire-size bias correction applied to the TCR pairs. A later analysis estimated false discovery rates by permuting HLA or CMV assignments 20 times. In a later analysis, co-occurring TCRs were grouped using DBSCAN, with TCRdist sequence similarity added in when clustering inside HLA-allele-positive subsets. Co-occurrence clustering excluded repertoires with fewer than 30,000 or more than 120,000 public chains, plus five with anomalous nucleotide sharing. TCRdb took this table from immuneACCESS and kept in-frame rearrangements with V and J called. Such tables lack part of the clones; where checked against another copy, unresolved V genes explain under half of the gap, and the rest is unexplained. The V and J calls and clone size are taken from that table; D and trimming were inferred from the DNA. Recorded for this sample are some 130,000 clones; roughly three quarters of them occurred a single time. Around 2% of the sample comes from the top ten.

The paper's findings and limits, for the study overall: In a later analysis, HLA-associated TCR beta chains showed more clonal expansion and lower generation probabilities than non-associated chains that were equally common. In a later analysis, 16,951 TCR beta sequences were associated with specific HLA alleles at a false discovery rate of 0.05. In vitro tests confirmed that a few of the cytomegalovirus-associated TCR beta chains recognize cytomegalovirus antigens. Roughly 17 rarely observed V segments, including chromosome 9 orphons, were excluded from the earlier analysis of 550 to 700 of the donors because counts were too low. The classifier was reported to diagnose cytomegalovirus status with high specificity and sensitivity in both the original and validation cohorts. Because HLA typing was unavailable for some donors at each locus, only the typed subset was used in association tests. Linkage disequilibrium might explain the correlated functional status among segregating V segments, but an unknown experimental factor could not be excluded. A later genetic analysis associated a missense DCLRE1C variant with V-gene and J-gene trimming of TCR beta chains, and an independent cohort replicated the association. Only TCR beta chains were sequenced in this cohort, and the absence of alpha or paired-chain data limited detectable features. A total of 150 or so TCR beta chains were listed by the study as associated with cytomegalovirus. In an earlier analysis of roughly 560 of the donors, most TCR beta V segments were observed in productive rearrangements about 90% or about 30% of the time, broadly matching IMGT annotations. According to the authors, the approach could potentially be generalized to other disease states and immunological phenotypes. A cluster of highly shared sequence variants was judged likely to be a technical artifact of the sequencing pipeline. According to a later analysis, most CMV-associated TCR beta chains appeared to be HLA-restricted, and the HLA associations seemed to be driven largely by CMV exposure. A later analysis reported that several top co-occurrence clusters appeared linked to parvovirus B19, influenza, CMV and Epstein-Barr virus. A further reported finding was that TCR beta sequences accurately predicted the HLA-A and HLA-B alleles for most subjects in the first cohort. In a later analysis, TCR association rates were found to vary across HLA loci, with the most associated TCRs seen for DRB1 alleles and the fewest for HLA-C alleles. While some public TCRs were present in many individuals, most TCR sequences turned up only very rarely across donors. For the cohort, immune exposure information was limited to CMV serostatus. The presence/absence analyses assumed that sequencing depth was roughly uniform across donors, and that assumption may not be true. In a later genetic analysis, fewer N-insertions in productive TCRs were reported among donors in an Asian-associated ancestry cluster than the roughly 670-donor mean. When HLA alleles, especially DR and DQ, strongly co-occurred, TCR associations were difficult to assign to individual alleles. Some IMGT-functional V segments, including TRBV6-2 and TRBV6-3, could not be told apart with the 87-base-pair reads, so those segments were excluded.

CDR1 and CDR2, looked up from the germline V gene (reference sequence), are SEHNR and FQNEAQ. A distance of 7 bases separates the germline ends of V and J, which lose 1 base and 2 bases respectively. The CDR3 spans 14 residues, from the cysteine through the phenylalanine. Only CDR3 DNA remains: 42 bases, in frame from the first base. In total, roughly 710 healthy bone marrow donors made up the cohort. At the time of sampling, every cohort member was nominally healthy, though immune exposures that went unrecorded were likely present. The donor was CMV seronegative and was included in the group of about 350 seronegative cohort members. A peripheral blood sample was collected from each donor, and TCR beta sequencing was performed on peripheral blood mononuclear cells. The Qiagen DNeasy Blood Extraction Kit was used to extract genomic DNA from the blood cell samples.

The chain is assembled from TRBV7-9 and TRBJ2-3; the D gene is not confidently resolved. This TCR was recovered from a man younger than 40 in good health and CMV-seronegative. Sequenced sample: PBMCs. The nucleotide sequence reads TGTGCCAGCAGCTTAGGAGTCGTCACAGATACGCAGTATTTT. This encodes CASSLGVVTDTQYF.